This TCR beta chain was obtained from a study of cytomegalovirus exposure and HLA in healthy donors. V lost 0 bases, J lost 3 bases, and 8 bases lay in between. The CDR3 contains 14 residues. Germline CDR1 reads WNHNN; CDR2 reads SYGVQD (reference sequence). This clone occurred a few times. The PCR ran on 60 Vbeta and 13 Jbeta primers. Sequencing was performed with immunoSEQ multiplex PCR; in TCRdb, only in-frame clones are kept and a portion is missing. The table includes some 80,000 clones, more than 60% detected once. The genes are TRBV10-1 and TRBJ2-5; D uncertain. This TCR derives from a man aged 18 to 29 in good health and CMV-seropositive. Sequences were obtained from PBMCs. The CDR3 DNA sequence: TGCGCCAGCAGTGAGTCGAGTTTGAAAGAGACCCAGTACTTC. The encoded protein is CASSESSLKETQYF.